This TCR beta chain was sequenced during a study of shared clonotypes between healthy human individuals. The CDR3 runs 15 residues. Per germline, CDR1 SEHNR and CDR2 FQNEAQ (reference sequence). Trimming removed 1 base from V and 7 bases from J; junction bases left unmatched: 5. Sequencing was performed with immunoSEQ multiplex PCR; in TCRdb, only in-frame clones are kept and a portion is missing. This table has 2 million to 2.5 million clones, about 90% appearing once. This TCR came from a man younger than 35 in good health. Some clones in this sample may be carry-over from other donors' samples. Sample: naive CD4+ T cells from PBMCs. Subset indicated: CD45RA+ positively selected. The J gene is TRBJ2-1, the V gene TRBV7-9; 9 bases map to TRBD2. CDR3 DNA: TGTGCCAGCAGCTTAGGTAGCGGGAGTGATAATGAGCAGTTCTTC. This sequence encodes CASSLGSGSDNEQFF.